This T cell receptor beta chain was profiled in a study of tumor-infiltrating lymphocytes in primary liver carcinoma listed by TCRdb under 2017. Some background on the complete study: Between November 2015 and March 2016, five patients in China with histopathologically diagnosed primary liver carcinoma had their tumors surgically resected. Hepatocellular carcinoma (four) or combined HCC and intrahepatic cholangiocarcinoma (one) was present in the five patients, who were three men and two women aged 30 to 69 years. Tumors of the five patients were stage T1-T3 N0M0 with maximum diameters of 4.2 to 10 cm. TCRbeta repertoire sequencing, expression microarrays and whole-exome sequencing were combined in the study across five regions of each liver tumor, with adjacent normal tissue and blood also included. A total of roughly 35 specimens from 5 patients underwent TCRbeta repertoire sequencing, comprising around 25 tumor regions, 5 adjacent noncancerous liver tissues and 5 peripheral blood samples. Technical replicate repertoires showed high reproducibility, with mean shared-clone rates about 0.92 and correlation coefficients above 0.95. Samples yielded roughly 3.5 to 7.13 million productive TCRbeta reads; read depth did not differ significantly between tissue types. The paper as a whole reports these results and caveats: The top 250 clones accounted for a significantly greater share of the repertoire in tumors than in blood (p = 0.039). The study included only five or six patients, and the authors note findings should be validated in a larger study. Since the samples were bulk and unsorted, there was no way to compare CD4+ and CD8+ T cell repertoires. Repertoire overlap was higher between tumor regions (mean roughly 35%) than tumor-adjacent (approximately 17%) or tumor-blood (roughly 14%) pairs, consistent with antigen-driven expansion. Only the TCR beta chain was sequenced, which likely underestimates true repertoire diversity because unpaired alpha chains were not captured.

The CDR3 measures 13 amino acids from cysteine to phenylalanine. Kept here is only the CDR3 DNA, which spans 39 bases and is read in frame from base 1. CDR1 is given as SEHNR and CDR2 as FQNEAQ, both from the germline V gene (reference sequence). TRIzol reagent was used to extract blood RNA from unsorted whole blood, while the DNeasy Blood & Tissue kit provided the germline DNA. Patients had chronic HBV infection and were treatment-naive at sampling. Around 3.6 milliliters of peripheral blood were collected into K2EDTA tubes before surgery. Using a constant-region primer and ProtoScript II reverse transcriptase, TCRbeta-specific cDNA was reverse-transcribed from approximately 0.55 ug total RNA. Three nested multiplex PCR rounds, following a slightly modified ARM-PCR procedure, were used to build the TCRbeta libraries. Multiplex TRBV1-TRBV30 forward primers and a Cbeta reverse primer were used in the first two PCR rounds, each of which was run for approximately 10 cycles. Sample barcodes and Illumina adapters were added in a final 25-cycle PCR using Deep VentR polymerase. Before sequencing, amplicons of 200-500 bp were gel-purified using a QIAquick gel extraction kit. An Illumina HiSeq 2500 was used to sequence the TCRbeta amplicons, generating 250-bp paired-end reads. As for the original processing: Trimmomatic v0.33 was used to quality-trim the reads, and FLASH v1.2.11 was used to merge paired reads so that full CDR3 sequences could be recovered. V, D and J germline segments were assigned to the rearranged TCRbeta sequences using MiGEC v1.2.1b. VDJtools v1.0.0 computed clonotype statistics and Shannon-Wiener diversity indices. Except for diversity analysis, only the 250 most abundant clonotypes of each sample were used in subsequent analyses to reduce sampling bias. Clones were called with MiXCR by TCRdb after fastp trimmed the public reads at Q25, and only in-frame beta chains were retained. Each entry merges the rows of one CDR3 protein and shows their most common DNA and genes. In this record, the V and J calls reflect TCRdb's handling and not the investigators' own analysis. This sample comprises 300,000 to 350,000 distinct CDR3 sequences, around three fifths of them detected only once. The top ten hold about 15% of the sample.

As regards this clonotype: Its cognate antigen has yet to be identified. A read error may account for a junction end that differs from germline.

The sequenced material came from peripheral blood. The chain is encoded by TRBV7-9 joined to TRBJ2-1; TRBD2 is perhaps the D gene, given 6 matching bases. The receptor's source is a woman aged 30 to 39 with primary liver carcinoma and hepatitis B virus infection. The CDR3 in this case is CASSLEWGREQLF. The DNA reads TGTGCCAGTAGCCTAGAGTGGGGTCGGGAGCAGCTCTTC. Joined to the reference TRBV7-9 and TRBJ2-1 proteins, this CDR3 gives the full variable domain: DTGVSQNPRHKITKRGQNVTFRCDPISEHNRLYWYRQTLGQGPEFLTYFQNEAQLEKSRLLSDRFSAERPKGSFSTLEIQRTEQGDSAMYLCASSLEWGREQLFGPGTRLTVL.